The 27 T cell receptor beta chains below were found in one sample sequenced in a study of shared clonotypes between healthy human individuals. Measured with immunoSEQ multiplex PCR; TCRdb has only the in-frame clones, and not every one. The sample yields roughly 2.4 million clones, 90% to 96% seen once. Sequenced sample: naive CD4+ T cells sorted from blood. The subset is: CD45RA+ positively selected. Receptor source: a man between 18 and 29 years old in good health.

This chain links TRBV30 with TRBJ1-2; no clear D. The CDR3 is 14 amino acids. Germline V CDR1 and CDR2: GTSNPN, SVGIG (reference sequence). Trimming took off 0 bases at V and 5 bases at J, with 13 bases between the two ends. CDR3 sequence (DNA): TGTGCCTGGAGTGTACAGCTGAGGCCTTATGGCTACACCTTC. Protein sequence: CAWSVQLRPYGYTF.

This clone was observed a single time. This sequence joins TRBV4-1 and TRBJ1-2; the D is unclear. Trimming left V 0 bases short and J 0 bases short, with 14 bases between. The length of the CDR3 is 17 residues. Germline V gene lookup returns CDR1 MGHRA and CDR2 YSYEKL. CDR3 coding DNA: TGCGCCAGCAGCCAAGAACCCCTGACCCCTACTAACTATGGCTACACCTTC. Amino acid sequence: CASSQEPLTPTNYGYTF.

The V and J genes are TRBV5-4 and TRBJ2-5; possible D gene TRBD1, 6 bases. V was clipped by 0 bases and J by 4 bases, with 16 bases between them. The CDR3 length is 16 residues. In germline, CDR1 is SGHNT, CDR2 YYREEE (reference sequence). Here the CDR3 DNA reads TGTGCCAGCAGCTTGGATGGGACACCCAAGGGAGAGACCCAGTACTTC. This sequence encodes CASSLDGTPKGETQYF.

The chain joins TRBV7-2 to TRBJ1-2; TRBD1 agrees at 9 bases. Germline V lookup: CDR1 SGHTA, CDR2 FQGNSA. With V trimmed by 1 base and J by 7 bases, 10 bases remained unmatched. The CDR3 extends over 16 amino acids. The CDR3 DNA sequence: TGTGCCAGCAGCTTAGAAAGGACGGGACAGGGTATTGGCTACACCTTC. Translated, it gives CASSLERTGQGIGYTF.

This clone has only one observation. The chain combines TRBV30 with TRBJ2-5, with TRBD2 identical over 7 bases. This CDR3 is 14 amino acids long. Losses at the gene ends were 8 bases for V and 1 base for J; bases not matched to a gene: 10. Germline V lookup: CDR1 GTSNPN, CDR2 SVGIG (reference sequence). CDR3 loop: CAGPKAGPQETQYF. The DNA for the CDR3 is TGTGCCGGACCCAAAGCGGGGCCCCAAGAGACCCAGTACTTC.

CDR3 region: CASSYSGSTYEQYF. DNA for the CDR3: TGTGCCAGCAGTTACAGCGGGAGCACGTACGAGCAGTACTTC. The chain combines TRBV7-9 with TRBJ2-7, with TRBD2 identical over 8 bases. Germline assignment: CDR1 SEHNR and CDR2 FQNEAQ (reference sequence). The CDR3 is made up of 14 amino acids. Germline trimming cut 6 bases from V and 4 bases from J; bases unmatched to any gene: 8.

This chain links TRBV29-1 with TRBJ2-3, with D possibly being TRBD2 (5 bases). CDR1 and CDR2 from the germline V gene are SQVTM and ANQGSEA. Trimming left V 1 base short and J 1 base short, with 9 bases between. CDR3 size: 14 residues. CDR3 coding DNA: TGCAGCGTTGAAGGGCGGCGGGGCACAGATACGCAGTATTTT. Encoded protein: CSVEGRRGTDTQYF.

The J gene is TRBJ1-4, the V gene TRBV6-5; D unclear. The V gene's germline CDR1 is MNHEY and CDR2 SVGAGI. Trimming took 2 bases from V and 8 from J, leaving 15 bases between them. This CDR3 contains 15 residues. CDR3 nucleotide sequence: TGTGCCAGCAGTTACAGCTGGGTTGAACAAGAAAAACTGTTTTTT. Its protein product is CASSYSWVEQEKLFF.

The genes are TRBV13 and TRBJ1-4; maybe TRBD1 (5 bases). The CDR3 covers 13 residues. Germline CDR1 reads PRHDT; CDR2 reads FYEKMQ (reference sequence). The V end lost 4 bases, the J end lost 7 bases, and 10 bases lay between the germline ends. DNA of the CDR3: TGTGCCAGCAGCTCACGAAGGGGTGAAAAACTGTTTTTT. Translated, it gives CASSSRRGEKLFF.

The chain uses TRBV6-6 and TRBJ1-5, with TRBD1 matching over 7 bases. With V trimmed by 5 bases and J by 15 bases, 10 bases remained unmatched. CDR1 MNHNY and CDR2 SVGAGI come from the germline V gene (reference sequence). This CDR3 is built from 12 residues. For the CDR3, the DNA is TGTGCCAGCAGTAAAAACAGGGGATTCCCGCATTTT. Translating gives CASSKNRGFPHF.

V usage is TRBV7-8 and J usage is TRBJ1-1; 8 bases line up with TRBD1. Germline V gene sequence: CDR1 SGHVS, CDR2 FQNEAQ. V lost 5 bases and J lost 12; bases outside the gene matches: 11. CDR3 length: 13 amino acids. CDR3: CASSRDRGSNTFF. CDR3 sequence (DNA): TGTGCCAGCAGCCGCGACAGGGGTAGTAATACTTTCTTT.

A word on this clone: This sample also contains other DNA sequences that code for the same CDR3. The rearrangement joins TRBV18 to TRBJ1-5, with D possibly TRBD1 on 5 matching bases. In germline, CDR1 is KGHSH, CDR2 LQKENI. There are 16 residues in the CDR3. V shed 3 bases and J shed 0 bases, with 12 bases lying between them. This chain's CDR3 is CASSPGPLYSNQPQHF. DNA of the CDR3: TGTGCCAGCTCACCGGGACCCCTGTATAGCAATCAGCCCCAGCATTTT.

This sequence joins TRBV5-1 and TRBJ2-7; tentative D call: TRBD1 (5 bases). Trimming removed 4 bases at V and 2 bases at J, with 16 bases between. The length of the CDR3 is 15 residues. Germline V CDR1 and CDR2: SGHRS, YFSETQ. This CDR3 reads CASSQDKGPPYEQYF. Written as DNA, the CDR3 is TGCGCCAGCAGCCAGGACAAGGGCCCTCCCTACGAGCAGTACTTC. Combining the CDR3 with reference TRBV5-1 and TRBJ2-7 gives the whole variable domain KAGVTQTPRYLIKTRGQQVTLSCSPISGHRSVSWYQQTPGQGLQFLFEYFSETQRNKGNFPGRFSGRQFSNSRSEMNVSTLELGDSALYLCASSQDKGPPYEQYFGPGTRLTVT.

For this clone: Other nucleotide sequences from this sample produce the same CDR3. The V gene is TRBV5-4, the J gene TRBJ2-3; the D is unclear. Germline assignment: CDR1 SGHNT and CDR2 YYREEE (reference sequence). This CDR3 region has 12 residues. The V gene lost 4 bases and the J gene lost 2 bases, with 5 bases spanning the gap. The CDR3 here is CASSLNTDTQYF. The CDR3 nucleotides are TGTGCCAGCAGCCTTAACACAGATACGCAGTATTTT. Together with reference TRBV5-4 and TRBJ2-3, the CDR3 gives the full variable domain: ETGVTQSPTHLIKTRGQQVTLRCSSQSGHNTVSWYQQALGQGPQFIFQYYREEENGRGNFPPRFSGLQFPNYSSELNVNALELDDSALYLCASSLNTDTQYFGPGTRLTVL.

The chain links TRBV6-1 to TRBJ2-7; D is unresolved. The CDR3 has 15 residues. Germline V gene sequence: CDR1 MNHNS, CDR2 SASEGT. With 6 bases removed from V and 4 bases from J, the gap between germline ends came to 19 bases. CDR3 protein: CASRADPIPPYEQYF. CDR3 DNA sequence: TGTGCCAGCAGAGCCGACCCCATACCCCCTTACGAGCAGTACTTC.

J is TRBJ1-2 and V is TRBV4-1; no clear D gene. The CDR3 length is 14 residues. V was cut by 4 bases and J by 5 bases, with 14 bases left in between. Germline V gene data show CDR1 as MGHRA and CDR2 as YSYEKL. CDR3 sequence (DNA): TGCGCCAGCAGCCCCCCCGCGGAACAGTATGGCTACACCTTC. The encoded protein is CASSPPAEQYGYTF.

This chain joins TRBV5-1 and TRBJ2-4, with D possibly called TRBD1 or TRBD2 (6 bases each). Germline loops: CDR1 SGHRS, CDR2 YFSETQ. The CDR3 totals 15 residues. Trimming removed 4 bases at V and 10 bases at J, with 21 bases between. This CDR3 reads CASSLGRGPGEIQYF. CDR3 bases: TGCGCCAGCAGCCTGGGCCGGGGGCCCGGGGAAATTCAGTACTTC. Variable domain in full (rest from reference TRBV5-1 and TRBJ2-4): KAGVTQTPRYLIKTRGQQVTLSCSPISGHRSVSWYQQTPGQGLQFLFEYFSETQRNKGNFPGRFSGRQFSNSRSEMNVSTLELGDSALYLCASSLGRGPGEIQYFGAGTRLSVL.

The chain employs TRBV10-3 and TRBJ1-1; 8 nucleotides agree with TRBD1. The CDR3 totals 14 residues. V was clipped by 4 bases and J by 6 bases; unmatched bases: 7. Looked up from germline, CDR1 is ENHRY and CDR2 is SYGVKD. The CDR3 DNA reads TGTGCCATCAGTGTGGGGCAGGGGGCAGCTGAAGCTTTCTTT. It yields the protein CAISVGQGAAEAFF.

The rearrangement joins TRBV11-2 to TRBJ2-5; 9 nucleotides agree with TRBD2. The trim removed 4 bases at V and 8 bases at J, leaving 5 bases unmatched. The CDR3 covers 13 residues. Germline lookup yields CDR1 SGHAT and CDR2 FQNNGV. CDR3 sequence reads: CASSSGTSFTQYF. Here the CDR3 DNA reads TGTGCCAGCAGCTCAGGGACTAGCTTCACCCAGTACTTC. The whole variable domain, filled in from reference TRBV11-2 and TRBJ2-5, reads EAGVAQSPRYKIIEKRQSVAFWCNPISGHATLYWYQQILGQGPKLLIQFQNNGVVDDSQLPKDRFSAERLKGVDSTLKIQPAKLEDSAVYLCASSSGTSFTQYFGPGTRLLVL.

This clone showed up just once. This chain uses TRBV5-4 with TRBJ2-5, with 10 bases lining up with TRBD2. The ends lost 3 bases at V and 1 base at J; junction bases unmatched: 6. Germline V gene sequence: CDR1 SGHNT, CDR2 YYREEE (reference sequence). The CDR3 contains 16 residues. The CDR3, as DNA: TGTGCCAGCAGCTATATTGGACTAGCGGTCCAAGAGACCCAGTACTTC. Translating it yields CASSYIGLAVQETQYF.

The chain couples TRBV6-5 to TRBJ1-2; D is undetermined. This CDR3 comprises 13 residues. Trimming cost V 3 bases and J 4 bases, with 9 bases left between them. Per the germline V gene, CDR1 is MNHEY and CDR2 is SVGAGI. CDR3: CASSYDGIYGYTF. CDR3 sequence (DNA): TGTGCCAGCAGTTATGACGGGATCTATGGCTACACCTTC.

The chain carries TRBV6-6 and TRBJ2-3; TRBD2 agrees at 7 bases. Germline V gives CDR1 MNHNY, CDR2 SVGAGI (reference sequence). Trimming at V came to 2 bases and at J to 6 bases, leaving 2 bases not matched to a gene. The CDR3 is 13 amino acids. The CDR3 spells CASSYPRGDTQYF. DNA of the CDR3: TGTGCCAGCAGTTACCCGCGGGGGGATACGCAGTATTTT.

DNA of the CDR3: TGTGCCAGCAGTCCGCAGGGGGTTGCCGAGCAGTACTTC. This gives the protein CASSPQGVAEQYF. This rearrangement joins TRBV6-1 to TRBJ2-7; 7 positions agree with TRBD1. V shed 5 bases and J 6 bases; nucleotides not matched to a gene: 7. The CDR3 sequence is 13 residues long. Looked up from germline, CDR1 is MNHNS and CDR2 is SASEGT.

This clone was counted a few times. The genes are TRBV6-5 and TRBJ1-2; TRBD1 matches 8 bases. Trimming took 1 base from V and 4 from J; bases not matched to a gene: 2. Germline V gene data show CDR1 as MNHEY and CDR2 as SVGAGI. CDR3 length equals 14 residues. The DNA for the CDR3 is TGTGCCAGCAGTTACTACAGGGGGACCTATGGCTACACCTTC. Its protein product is CASSYYRGTYGYTF.

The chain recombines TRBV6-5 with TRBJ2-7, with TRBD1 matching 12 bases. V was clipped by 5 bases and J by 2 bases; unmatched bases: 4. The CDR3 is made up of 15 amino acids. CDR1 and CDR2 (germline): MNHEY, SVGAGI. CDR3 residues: CASSPGQGAPYEQYF. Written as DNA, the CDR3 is TGTGCCAGCAGTCCGGGACAGGGGGCTCCCTACGAGCAGTACTTC.

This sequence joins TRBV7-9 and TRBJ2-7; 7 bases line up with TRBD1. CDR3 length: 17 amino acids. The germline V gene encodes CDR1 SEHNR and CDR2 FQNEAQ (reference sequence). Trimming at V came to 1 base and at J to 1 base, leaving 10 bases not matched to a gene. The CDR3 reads CASSLGGQPRGSYEQYF. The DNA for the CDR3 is TGTGCCAGCAGCTTAGGGGGACAGCCCAGAGGGTCCTACGAGCAGTACTTC.

The CDR3 DNA is TGCGCCAGCAGCGCGGGACAGGGGGCAGGGCCCCTCCACTTT. It is translated as CASSAGQGAGPLHF. The chain is built from TRBV5-1 and TRBJ1-6; 12 nucleotides match TRBD1. Trimming removed 4 bases from V and 13 bases from J; junction bases left unmatched: 6. The CDR3 is made up of 14 amino acids. Germline CDR1 reads SGHRS; CDR2 reads YFSETQ.